This T cell receptor beta chain emerged from a study of T cell responses to AZD1222 COVID-19 vaccine. Regarding the study as a whole: The peak T cell response came first, and repertoires were sampled only after it.

Profiled with immunoSEQ multiplex PCR; TCRdb holds only in-frame clones, not every one. The sample holds some 180,000 clones; about nine tenths are singletons and the top ten take roughly 2%. Germline loops: CDR1 SEHNR, CDR2 FQNEAQ (reference sequence). This CDR3 region has 12 residues. V was cut by 0 bases and J by 10 bases, with 9 bases left in between. Second-dose intervals of approximately 4 or approximately 12 weeks were pooled. Worth noting for this clone: The target antigen is unknown.

The receptor was isolated from an adult who received the AZD1222 COVID-19 vaccine. Sample: peripheral blood, taken 28 days after the second AZD1222 dose. The rearrangement links TRBV7-9 to TRBJ1-2; D unresolved. Here the CDR3 DNA reads TGTGCCAGCAGCTTAGCAGGGTTCGACTACACCTTC. Amino acids: CASSLAGFDYTF. The full variable domain, with the rest looked up from reference TRBV7-9 and TRBJ1-2, is DTGVSQNPRHKITKRGQNVTFRCDPISEHNRLYWYRQTLGQGPEFLTYFQNEAQLEKSRLLSDRFSAERPKGSFSTLEIQRTEQGDSAMYLCASSLAGFDYTFGSGTRLTVV.